Listed here are 15 T cell receptor beta chains from one sample, sequenced in a study of T-cell reconstitution after alpha-beta-depleted transplantation in children. As it was prepared, the TCRbeta library received unique molecular identifiers. TCRdb reprocessed the PCR reads with MiXCR, giving one entry per CDR3 protein. Of 350,000 to 400,000 distinct CDR3 sequences in the sample, about a fifth were seen once. Sequencing used PBMCs from the stem cell graft donor, obtained from the stem cell graft. These receptors all come from a human donor who donated a stem cell graft to a child with acute myeloid leukemia.

Ten or more counts support this clonotype. The chain carries TRBV7-9 and TRBJ2-7; D remains ambiguous. V lost 5 bases, J lost 5 bases, and 10 bases lay in between. The CDR3 has 12 amino acids. The germline V gene encodes CDR1 SEHNR and CDR2 FQNEAQ (reference sequence). The CDR3 loop is CASSPNADEQYF. The CDR3 bases are TGTGCCAGCAGCCCCAATGCGGACGAGCAGTACTTC.

This clonotype showed up many times. This chain uses TRBV13 with TRBJ2-1; D is ambiguous. CDR3 length: 17 residues. The V gene's germline CDR1 is PRHDT and CDR2 FYEKMQ (reference sequence). The V and J ends lost 2 bases and 0 bases respectively, with 14 bases between them. CDR3 bases: TGTGCCAGCAGCTTAAGGAGTGGCTTGAGCTCCTACAATGAGCAGTTCTTC. It codes for CASSLRSGLSSYNEQFF. The complete variable domain, with remaining parts taken from reference TRBV13 and TRBJ2-1, reads AAGVIQSPRHLIKEKRETATLKCYPIPRHDTVYWYQQGPGQDPQFLISFYEKMQSDKGSIPDRFSAQQFSDYHSELNMSSLELGDSALYFCASSLRSGLSSYNEQFFGPGTRLTVL.

This clonotype has only a few counts. The chain couples TRBV24-1 to TRBJ2-1, with 8 bases aligning to TRBD1. The CDR3 is made up of 16 amino acids. The ends lost 3 bases at V and 1 base at J; junction bases unmatched: 4. The germline V gene encodes CDR1 KGHDR and CDR2 SFDVKD. CDR3 in DNA: TGTGCCACCAGTGATCCCGGGACAGGATCCTACAATGAGCAGTTCTTC. Translation: CATSDPGTGSYNEQFF.

The chain has TRBV5-1 and TRBJ2-6; D tentatively fits TRBD1 or TRBD2 (6 bases each). The CDR3 covers 16 residues. V was cut by 1 base and J by 4 bases, with 12 bases left in between. CDR1 SGHRS and CDR2 YFSETQ come from the germline V gene. The CDR3 DNA sequence: TGCGCCAGCAGCTTGACGGGGGCTACAGGGGCCAACGTCCTGACTTTC. Encoded protein: CASSLTGATGANVLTF.

There are a few counts of this clonotype. The rearrangement joins TRBV1 to TRBJ2-3; the table's D call TRBD2 went unverified against the DNA. TRBV1 is classified as a pseudogene. The CDR3 contains 18 residues. CDR3 DNA sequence: TGCACCAGCAGCCGAACAGGACTAGCGGGCCCCAGCCCAGATACGCAGTATTTT. Its translation: CTSSRTGLAGPSPDTQYF.

The chain couples TRBV5-1 to TRBJ2-1; 7 bases agree with TRBD1. The CDR3 runs 15 residues. Trimming took 5 bases from V and 4 from J; bases not matched to a gene: 9. Germline V gene sequence: CDR1 SGHRS, CDR2 YFSETQ. The CDR3: CASSQGQTQYNEQFF. The CDR3, as DNA: TGCGCCAGCAGTCAGGGACAGACTCAGTACAATGAGCAGTTCTTC.

This clonotype was picked up many times. The rearrangement joins TRBV4-2 to TRBJ2-7, with TRBD2 identical over 8 bases. The CDR3 is made up of 15 amino acids. Germline CDR1 is LGHNA and CDR2 is YNFKEQ. V was pared by 0 bases and J by 5 bases, with 6 bases of the junction left unmatched. CDR3 nucleotide sequence: TGTGCCAGCAGCCAAGAAAAGCGGGAGTTCAACGAGCAGTACTTC. It is translated as CASSQEKREFNEQYF.

V gene TRBV5-6 combines with J gene TRBJ2-2; D is possibly TRBD1 (6 bases). Germline values: CDR1 SGHDT, CDR2 YYEEEE. The V gene lost 0 bases and the J gene lost 4 bases, with 10 bases spanning the gap. This CDR3 is built from 15 residues. For the CDR3, the DNA is TGTGCCAGCAGCTTGGTCCAGGGGTTCACCGGGGAGCTGTTTTTT. Its translation is CASSLVQGFTGELFF.

The J gene is TRBJ2-5, the V gene TRBV5-1; the match to TRBD1 covers 7 bases. This CDR3 region has 15 residues. The germline gives CDR1 SGHRS, CDR2 YFSETQ. Germline trimming cut 5 bases from V and 4 bases from J; bases unmatched to any gene: 11. DNA for the CDR3: TGCGCCAGCAGGCCATCGACAGGGCCGTCAGAGACCCAGTACTTC. Its translation is CASRPSTGPSETQYF.

CDR3 loop: CASGLIRETYEQYF. CDR3 coding DNA: TGTGCCAGCGGCTTAATCAGGGAAACCTACGAGCAGTACTTC. The chain uses TRBV21-1 and TRBJ2-7; the D call of TRBD1 is as the table states it, not checked on the DNA. TRBV21-1 is a known pseudogene. The CDR3 is made up of 14 amino acids.

This clonotype was counted a few times. Since a much larger clone is just one base distant, this may be a read error. V usage is TRBV12-3 or TRBV12-4 and J usage is TRBJ2-7; D is undetermined. V dropped 2 bases and J dropped 5 bases, with 7 bases sitting between them. The CDR3 totals 12 residues. The CDR3 DNA reads as TGTGCCAGCAGTTTATGGGTGCACGAGCAGTACTTC. It codes for CASSLWVHEQYF.

Ten or more counts support this clonotype. This chain uses TRBV7-2 with TRBJ2-1; 9 bases align to TRBD2. V dropped 5 bases and J dropped 7; count of bases not matched to a gene: 9. This CDR3 spans 15 amino acids. Germline CDR1 reads SGHTA; CDR2 reads FQGNSA. The CDR3 loop reads CASSLSGRTSNEQFF. As DNA, the CDR3 is TGTGCCAGCAGCCTGAGCGGGAGGACGAGTAATGAGCAGTTCTTC.

The table lists this clonotype with many counts. This chain uses TRBV12-3 or TRBV12-4 with TRBJ2-3; no reliable D call. Deletions cut 3 bases from V and 1 base from J, with 8 bases between. The CDR3 runs 14 residues. The CDR3 loop reads CASSLASGTDTQYF. In DNA form, the CDR3 reads TGTGCCAGCAGTTTGGCGAGCGGCACAGATACGCAGTATTTT.

The gene calls are TRBV11-2 and TRBJ2-1; TRBD1 agrees at 9 bases. The germline V gene has CDR1 SGHAT and CDR2 FQNNGV. V lost 3 bases, J lost 4 bases, and 10 bases stayed unmatched. The CDR3 totals 17 residues. CDR3 coding DNA: TGTGCCAGCAGCTTGACCGGGACAGGGAACCTTTACAATGAGCAGTTCTTC. This sequence encodes CASSLTGTGNLYNEQFF.

This clonotype was seen more than once but under ten times. The chain recombines TRBV20-1 with TRBJ2-7, with D hard to call. Germline V gene sequence: CDR1 DFQATT, CDR2 SNEGSKA (reference sequence). Between the trimmed V and J ends, which lost 3 bases and 2 bases, there was a span of 5 bases. This CDR3 spans 11 amino acids. The CDR3 DNA is TGCAGTGCTAGGCCGGCCTACGAGCAGTACTTC. Its protein product is CSARPAYEQYF.